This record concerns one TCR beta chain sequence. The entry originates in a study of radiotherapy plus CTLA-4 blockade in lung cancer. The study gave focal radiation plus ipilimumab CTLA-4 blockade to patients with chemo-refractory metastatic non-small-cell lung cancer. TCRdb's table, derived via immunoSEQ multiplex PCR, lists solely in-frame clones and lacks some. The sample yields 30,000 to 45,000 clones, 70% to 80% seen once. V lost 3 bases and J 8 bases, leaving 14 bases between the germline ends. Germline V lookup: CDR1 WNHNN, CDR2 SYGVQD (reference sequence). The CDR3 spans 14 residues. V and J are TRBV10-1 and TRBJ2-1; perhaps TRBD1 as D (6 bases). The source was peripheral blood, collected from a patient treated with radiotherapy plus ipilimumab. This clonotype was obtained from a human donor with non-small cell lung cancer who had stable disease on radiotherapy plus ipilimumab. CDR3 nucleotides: TGCGCCAGCAGTGAAGCAGGGGCTAGTTATGAGCAGTTCTTC. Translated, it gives CASSEAGASYEQFF.